This T cell receptor (beta chain) was sequenced in a study of long-term antiretroviral therapy in people with HIV (dated by TCRdb to between 2022 and 2023). For the wider study: The earliest samples were collected roughly a decade before the 2015 WHO recommendation for immediate ART, at a time when ART was usually postponed until CD4 counts fell. Of the roughly 27 participants with HIV, about a dozen were female. No cross-contamination during QIAcube processing turned up in test extractions that ran a monoclonal T-cell line alongside around 32 polyclonal samples. A total of roughly 200 cryopreserved PBMC samples came from 25 to 35 adults with confirmed HIV infection and were collected serially over a mean of about six years (range 1-12). This retrospective serial study examined whether starting ART and sustained HIV suppression were associated with changes in the composition and diversity of the TRB repertoire in peripheral blood.

From the germline V gene (reference sequence), CDR1 is DFQATT and CDR2 is SNEGSKA. Taken from cysteine to phenylalanine, the CDR3 has 11 residues. CDR3 DNA is the only sequence kept; it has 33 bases, read in frame from the first base. Broader findings and caveats from the paper: HIV repertoires had narrower CDR3 length ranges than controls, and the network structure suggested an antigen-experienced repertoire that shifted only slightly toward naive after ART. The samples span the years 2004 to 2017, and the ART regimens used may be less effective than current regimens. Because pre-ART samples had limited cell numbers, profiling was done on unsorted PBMC rather than on sorted CD4+ and CD8+ T cells. Inferences about post-ART repertoire changes are limited because no data were available on ART adherence, viral resistance or therapy changes. Expanded TRB clones identified before ART initiation dominated the repertoire at all time points, although this dominance fluctuated and declined in many PLHIV after ART. Limited PBMC availability meant only the TCR beta chain was sequenced, without alpha chain pairing. Starting ART was linked to a significant rise in TRB diversity, yet even after long-term ART the diversity remained significantly lower than in transplant donor controls.

To be included, a participant needed at least one PBMC sample from before ART initiation plus at least two post-ART samples. Every participant with HIV received treatment in the United States of America. Before DNA extraction, cryopreserved samples of roughly 1-10 million PBMC were thawed and washed. At the time of the earliest PBMC sample for each participant with HIV, ages ranged from 23 to 54 years. Each participant contributed PBMC samples from 1-4 timepoints before ART initiation and 2-8 timepoints after ART initiation, with a median of 7 samples. For every participant, serial HIV viral load, CD4+ T-cell count, ART history and demographic data were obtained. Genomic DNA was extracted from unsorted PBMC with a Qiagen kit on a QIAcube, with processing performed in batches of 12 samples. The immunoSEQ hsTCRB v3.0 assay was used at survey level resolution to sequence the TRB variable region. The targeted TRB sequencing depth was roughly 40,000-50,000 T-cell genomes per sample. An Illumina MiSeq with a v3 150-cycle kit was used to sequence the pooled TRB libraries. The original methods were these. Repertoire analysis was performed in R inside a reproducible Nextflow workflow that covered QC, data transformation and analysis. LymphoSeq2, an R package for AIRR-Seq data exploration, was used to implement custom analyses. Several samples that yielded fewer than 5000 total TRB sequences were excluded, so that 200 or so HIV repertoires were analyzed. Among the approximately 190 retained HIV repertoires, 55 to 60 were collected before ART initiation and approximately 130 after ART initiation. Repertoires were downsampled to 5000 TRB nucleotide sequences, and summary statistics were averaged over 100 downsampling iterations. Only TRB sequences with CDR3 regions of at least seven amino acids were retained for analysis. A Shannon entropy-derived clonality score and the Gini coefficient were used to measure diversity. Repertoire networks linked the top 5000 CDR3 amino acid sequences whenever two sequences differed by an edit distance of one. For TRB CDR3 amino acid sequences, GLIPH2 was used to predict antigen specificity groups and MHC restriction. To flag known CMV, EBV, HIV or tissue antigen associations, CDR3 amino acid sequences were matched against VDJdb and McPAS-TCR. Pre-ART, post-ART and control groups were compared with Wilcoxon signed-rank tests and Holm-Bonferroni correction. The immuneACCESS repertoire file appears here via TCRdb, limited to in-frame rearrangements. These files lack a portion of the clones; in checked studies, under half of the deficit traces to unresolved V genes, and the cause of the others is not known. The V and J calls and the clone size are those of that table, but D and trimming were determined from the DNA. Counted in this sample were around 26,000 clones; over 75% of them appeared once. The ten largest clones add up to roughly 5.8% of the sample.

On this clone: The antigen it recognizes is unknown. Germline is not matched at one junction end, which may reflect a read error.

This receptor was obtained from a woman aged 30 to 39 with HIV. Recombination connected TRBV20-1 to TRBJ1-2; no D gene can be assigned with confidence. The sequencing used unsorted PBMCs, collected 1.1 years before starting antiretroviral therapy. The CDR3 region reads CSAREGYGYTF. The DNA is TGCAGTGCAAGAGAGGGCTATGGCTACACCTTC.